This T cell receptor beta chain stems from a study of T cell repertoires in ileal Crohn's disease. The overall study: Operated complications were stricturing disease (approximately 61%) and penetrating disease (about 39%). Around 500 nanograms of biopsy DNA per sample underwent TCRB immunosequencing. M0 samples are biopsies from inflamed ileum in the resection specimen.

Measured with immunoSEQ multiplex PCR; TCRdb has only the in-frame clones, and not every one. The sample shows around 2,500 clones, 93% of them seen only once. This CDR3 has 15 residues. Trimming took off 3 bases at V and 5 bases at J, with 13 bases between the two ends. Germline assignment: CDR1 MNHEY and CDR2 SMNVEV (reference sequence). This clone was recorded only once. As for time point: inflamed ileum from the surgical specimen. The J gene is TRBJ2-2, the V gene TRBV27; D remains ambiguous. The source is an adult with Crohn's disease. Sequencing input: ileal tissue. The CDR3 reads CASSFAHVLTGELFF. CDR3 bases: TGTGCCAGCAGTTTTGCCCATGTGCTGACCGGGGAGCTGTTTTTT.